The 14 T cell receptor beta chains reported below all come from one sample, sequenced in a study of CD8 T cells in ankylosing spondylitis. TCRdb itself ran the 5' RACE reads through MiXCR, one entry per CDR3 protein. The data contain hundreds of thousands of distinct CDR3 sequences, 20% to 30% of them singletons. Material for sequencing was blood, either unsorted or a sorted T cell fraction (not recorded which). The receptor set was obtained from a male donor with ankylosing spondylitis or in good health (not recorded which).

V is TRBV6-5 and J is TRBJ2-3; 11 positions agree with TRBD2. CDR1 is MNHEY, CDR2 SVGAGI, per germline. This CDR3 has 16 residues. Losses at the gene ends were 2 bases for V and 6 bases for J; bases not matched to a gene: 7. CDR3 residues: CASSYEASSGRDTQYF. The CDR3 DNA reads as TGTGCCAGCAGTTACGAAGCGTCTAGCGGGAGGGATACGCAGTATTTT.

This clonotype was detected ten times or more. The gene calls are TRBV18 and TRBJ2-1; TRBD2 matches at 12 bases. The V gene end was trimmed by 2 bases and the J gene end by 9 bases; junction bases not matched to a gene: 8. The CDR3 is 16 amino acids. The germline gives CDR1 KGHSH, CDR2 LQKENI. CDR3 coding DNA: TGTGCCAGCTCACCATTGCTAGCGGGAGGGGGAAGTGAGCAGTTCTTC. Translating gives CASSPLLAGGGSEQFF.

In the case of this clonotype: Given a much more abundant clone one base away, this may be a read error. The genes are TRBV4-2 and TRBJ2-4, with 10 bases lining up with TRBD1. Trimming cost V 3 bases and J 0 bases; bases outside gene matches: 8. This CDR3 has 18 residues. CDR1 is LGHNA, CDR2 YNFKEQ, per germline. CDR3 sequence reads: CASSQESGQGLAKNIQYF. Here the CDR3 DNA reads TGTGCCAGCAGCCAGGAATCGGGACAGGGGCTAGCCAAAAACATTCAGTACTTC.

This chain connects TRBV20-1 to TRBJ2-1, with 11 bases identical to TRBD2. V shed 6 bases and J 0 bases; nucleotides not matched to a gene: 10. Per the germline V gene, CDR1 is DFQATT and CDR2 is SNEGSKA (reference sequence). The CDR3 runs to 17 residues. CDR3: CSANQMTSGNSYNEQFF. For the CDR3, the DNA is TGCAGTGCCAACCAGATGACTAGCGGGAACTCCTACAATGAGCAGTTCTTC.

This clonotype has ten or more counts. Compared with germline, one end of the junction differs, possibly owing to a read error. The CDR3 coding sequence is TGCAGTTCTAGGGGGCGGGGTTACTACAATGAGCAGTTCTTC. Encoded protein: CSSRGRGYYNEQFF. The gene calls are TRBV20-1 and TRBJ2-1; TRBD1 is a possible D gene (7 bases). The CDR3 length is 14 residues. The germline V gene encodes CDR1 DFQATT and CDR2 SNEGSKA (reference sequence).

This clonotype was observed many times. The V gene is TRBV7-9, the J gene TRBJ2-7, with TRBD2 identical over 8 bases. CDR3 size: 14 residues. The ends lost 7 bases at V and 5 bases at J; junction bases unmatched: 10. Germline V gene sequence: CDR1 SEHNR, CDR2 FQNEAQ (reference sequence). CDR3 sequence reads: CASNPGLAPDEQYF. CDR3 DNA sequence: TGTGCCAGCAACCCTGGACTAGCTCCCGACGAGCAGTACTTC.

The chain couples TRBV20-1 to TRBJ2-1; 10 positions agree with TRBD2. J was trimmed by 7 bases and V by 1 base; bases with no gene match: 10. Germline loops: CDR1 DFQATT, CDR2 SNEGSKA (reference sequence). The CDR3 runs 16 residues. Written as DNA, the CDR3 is TGCAGTGCTAGAGCCTATACTAGCGGGATTAATAATGAGCAGTTCTTC. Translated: CSARAYTSGINNEQFF.

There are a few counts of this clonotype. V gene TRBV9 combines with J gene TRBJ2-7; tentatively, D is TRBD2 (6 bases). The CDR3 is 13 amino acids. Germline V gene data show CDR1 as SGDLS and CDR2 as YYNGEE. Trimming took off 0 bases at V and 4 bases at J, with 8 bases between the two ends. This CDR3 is CASSVAEGYEQYF. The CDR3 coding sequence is TGTGCCAGCAGCGTAGCGGAGGGTTACGAGCAGTACTTC.

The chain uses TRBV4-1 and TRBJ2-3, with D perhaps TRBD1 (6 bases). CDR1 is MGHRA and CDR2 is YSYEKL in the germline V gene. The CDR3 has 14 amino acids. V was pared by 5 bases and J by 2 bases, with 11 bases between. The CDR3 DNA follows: TGCGCCAGCAGCTCGGGACATGTCACAGATACGCAGTATTTT. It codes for CASSSGHVTDTQYF.

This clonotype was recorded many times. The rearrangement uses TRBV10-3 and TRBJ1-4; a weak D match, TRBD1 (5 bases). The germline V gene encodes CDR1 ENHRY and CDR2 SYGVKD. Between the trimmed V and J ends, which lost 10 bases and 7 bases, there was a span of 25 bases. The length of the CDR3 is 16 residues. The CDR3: CATKGPGKKEGEKLFF. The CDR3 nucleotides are TGTGCCACCAAGGGACCGGGGAAGAAGGAAGGTGAAAAACTGTTTTTT.

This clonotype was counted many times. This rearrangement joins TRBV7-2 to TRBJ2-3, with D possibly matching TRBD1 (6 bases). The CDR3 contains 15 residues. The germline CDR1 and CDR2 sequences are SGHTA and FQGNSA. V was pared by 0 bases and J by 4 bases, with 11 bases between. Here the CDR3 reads CASSLAASGADTQYF. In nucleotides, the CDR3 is TGTGCCAGCAGCTTAGCGGCTTCAGGGGCAGATACGCAGTATTTT.

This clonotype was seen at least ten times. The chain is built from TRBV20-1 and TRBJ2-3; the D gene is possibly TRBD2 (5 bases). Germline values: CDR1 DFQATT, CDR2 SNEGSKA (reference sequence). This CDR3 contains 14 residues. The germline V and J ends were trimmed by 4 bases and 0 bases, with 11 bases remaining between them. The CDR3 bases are TGCAGTGCTACCCCAAGCGGCAGCACAGATACGCAGTATTTT. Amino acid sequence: CSATPSGSTDTQYF.

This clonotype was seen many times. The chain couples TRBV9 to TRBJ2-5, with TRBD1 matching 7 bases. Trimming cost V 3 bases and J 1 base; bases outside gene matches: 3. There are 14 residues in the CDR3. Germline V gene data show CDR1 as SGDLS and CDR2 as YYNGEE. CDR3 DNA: TGTGCCAGCAGCGCCGGGACAGTCCAAGAGACCCAGTACTTC. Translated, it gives CASSAGTVQETQYF.

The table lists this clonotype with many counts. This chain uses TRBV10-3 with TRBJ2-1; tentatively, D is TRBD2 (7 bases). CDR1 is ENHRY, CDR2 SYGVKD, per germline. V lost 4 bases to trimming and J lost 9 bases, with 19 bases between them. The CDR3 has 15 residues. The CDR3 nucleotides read TGTGCCATCAGTGGCCGGGGGCGGGAGTTTGGTGAGCAGTTCTTC. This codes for CAISGRGREFGEQFF.